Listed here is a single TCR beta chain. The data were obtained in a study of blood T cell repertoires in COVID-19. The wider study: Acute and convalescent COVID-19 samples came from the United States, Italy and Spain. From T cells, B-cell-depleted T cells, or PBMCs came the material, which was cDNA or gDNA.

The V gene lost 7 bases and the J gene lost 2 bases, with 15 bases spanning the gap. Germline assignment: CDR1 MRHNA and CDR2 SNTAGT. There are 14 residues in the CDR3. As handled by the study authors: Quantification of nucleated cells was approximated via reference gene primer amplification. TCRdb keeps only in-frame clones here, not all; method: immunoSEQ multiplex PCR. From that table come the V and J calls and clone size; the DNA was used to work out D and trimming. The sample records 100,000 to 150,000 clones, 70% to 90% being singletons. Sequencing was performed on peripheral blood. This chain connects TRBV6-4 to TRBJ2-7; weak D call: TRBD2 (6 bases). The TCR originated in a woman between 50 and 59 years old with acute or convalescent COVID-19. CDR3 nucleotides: TGTGCCAGCACTTACTTAGCGGCCCCCTACGAGCAGTACTTC. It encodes CASTYLAAPYEQYF.